This T cell receptor beta chain was identified in a study of molecular identifiers for immune sequencing clone quantification. Each CDR3 protein gets one entry after TCRdb re-called the PCR reads with MiXCR. The sample lists more than 450,000 distinct CDR3 sequences, around 25% seen once, with around 0.8% in the top ten. CDR3 length equals 15 residues. Per germline, CDR1 MNHEY and CDR2 SVGEGT. The ends lost 1 base at V and 7 bases at J; junction bases unmatched: 4. A CD8+CD4-CCR7+CD45RA+ gate was used to sort naive CD8 T cells. Specimen: naive CD8+ T cells from blood, with Jurkat cell RNA spiked in. The subset here: FACS-sorted CD8+CD4-CCR7+CD45RA+ naive T cells. The clonotype comes from a human donor in good health. Some libraries in this study had Jurkat cell RNA spiked in. The rearrangement links TRBV6-2 or TRBV6-3 to TRBJ2-7, with 13 bases fitting TRBD2. CDR3 coding DNA: TGTGCCAGCAGTTACTTCGGACTAGCGGGGGTGGAGCAGTACTTC. Encoded protein: CASSYFGLAGVEQYF.